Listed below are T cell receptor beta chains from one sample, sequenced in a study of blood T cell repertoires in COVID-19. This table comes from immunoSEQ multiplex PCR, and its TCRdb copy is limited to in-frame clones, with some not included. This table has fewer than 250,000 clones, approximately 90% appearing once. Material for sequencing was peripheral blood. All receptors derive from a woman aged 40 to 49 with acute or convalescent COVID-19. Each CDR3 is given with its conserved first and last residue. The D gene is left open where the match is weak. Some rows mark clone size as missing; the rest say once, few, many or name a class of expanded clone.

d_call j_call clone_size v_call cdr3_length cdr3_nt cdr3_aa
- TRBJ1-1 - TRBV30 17 TGTGCCTGGAGTCAAATTGGAAGGGACATTCGATACACTGAAGCTTTCTTT CAWSQIGRDIRYTEAFF
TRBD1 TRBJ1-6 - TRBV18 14 TGTGCCAGCTCACAGACAGGGAGAGATTCACCCCTCCACTTT CASSQTGRDSPLHF
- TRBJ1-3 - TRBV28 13 TGTGCCAGCAGCTCAGGGGCCGGAAACACCATATATTTT CASSSGAGNTIYF
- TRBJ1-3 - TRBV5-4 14 TGTGCCAGCAGCTTGTCCGGCTCTGGAAACACCATATATTTT CASSLSGSGNTIYF
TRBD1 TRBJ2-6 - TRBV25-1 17 TGTGCCAGCAGTCTACTCGGGACAGACTCTGGGGCCAACGTCCTGACTTTC CASSLLGTDSGANVLTF
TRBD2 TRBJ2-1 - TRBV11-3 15 TGTGCCAGCAGCTCCGCAGGGGGTCTAGCGGGGGAGCAGTTCTTC CASSSAGGLAGEQFF
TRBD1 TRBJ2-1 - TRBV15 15 TGTGCCACCAGCAGAGATAGAGGGACAGGGCCTGGGCAGTTCTTC CATSRDRGTGPGQFF
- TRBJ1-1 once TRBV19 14 TGTGCCAGTAGTATAGGCAGGGTGAACACTGAAGCTTTCTTT CASSIGRVNTEAFF
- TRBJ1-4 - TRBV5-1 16 TGCGCCAGCAGCCTCGACAGGCCTGCAACTAATGAAAAACTGTTTTTT CASSLDRPATNEKLFF
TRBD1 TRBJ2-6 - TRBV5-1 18 TGCGCCAGCAGCTACCCGGGACAGGGGTTCTTTGGGGCCAACGTCCTGACTTTC CASSYPGQGFFGANVLTF
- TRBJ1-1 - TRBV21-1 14 TGTGCCAGCAGCAAAGGGGGAGTGAACACTGAAGCTTTCTTT CASSKGGVNTEAFF
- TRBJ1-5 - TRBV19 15 TGTGCCAGTAGCAAACACCGGGGTACAAATCAGCCCCAGCATTTT CASSKHRGTNQPQHF
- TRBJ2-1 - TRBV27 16 TGTGCCAGCAGTCGGTCGGGGTCATTATTGGTCGATGAGCAGTTCTTC CASSRSGSLLVDEQFF
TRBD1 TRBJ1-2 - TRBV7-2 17 TGTGCCAGCAGCCGTACAGGGGGCTACACCTTTAACTATGGCTACACCTTC CASSRTGGYTFNYGYTF
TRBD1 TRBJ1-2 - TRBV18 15 TGTGCCAGCTCACGGACAGGGGATAAGATTGAGGGCTACACCTTC CASSRTGDKIEGYTF
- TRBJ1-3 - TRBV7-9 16 TGTGCCAGCAGCCCCGGGGGTTCTCGAGTGGGAAACACCATATATTTT CASSPGGSRVGNTIYF
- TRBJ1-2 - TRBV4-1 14 TGCGCCAGCAGCCAAGGCGGCCTTCCCTATGGCTACACCTTC CASSQGGLPYGYTF
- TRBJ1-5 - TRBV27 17 TGTGCCAGCAGTTTATTCTCCGGGTTCCGGAGCAATCAGCCCCAGCATTTT CASSLFSGFRSNQPQHF
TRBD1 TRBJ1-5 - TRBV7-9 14 TGTGCCAGCAGCCCCGGGACAGCTAATCAGCCCCAGCATTTT CASSPGTANQPQHF
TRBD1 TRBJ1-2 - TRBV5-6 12 TGTGCCAGCAGCCCAGGGGGCGGTGGCTACACCTTC CASSPGGGGYTF
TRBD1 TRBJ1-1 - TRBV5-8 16 TGTGCCAGCAGCTTGCTCCGGGACAGGGCTTTTGAGGGGACTTTCTTT CASSLLRDRAFEGTFF
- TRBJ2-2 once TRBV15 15 TGTGCCACCAGCAGAGATCACCCCGGGACCGGGGAGCTGTTTTTT CATSRDHPGTGELFF
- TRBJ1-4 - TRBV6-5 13 TGTGCCAGCCTCCTTCTTGCCCGCGGGAAACTGTTTTTT CASLLLARGKLFF
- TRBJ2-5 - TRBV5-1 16 TGCGCCAGCAGCTTGGGGTACGGGGGAGAGGTAAAGACCCAGTACTTC CASSLGYGGEVKTQYF
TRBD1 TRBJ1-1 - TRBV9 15 TGTGCCAGCAGCGGACTTGACAGGGAGGAAACTGAAGCTTTCTTT CASSGLDREETEAFF
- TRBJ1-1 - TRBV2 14 TGTGCCAGCAGTGAAGCGCCTTGGGCAGGGTGGTCTTTCTTT CASSEAPWAGWSFF
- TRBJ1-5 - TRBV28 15 TGTGCCAGCAGTGTGAGGGGGGGGGCAAATCAGCCCCAGCATTTT CASSVRGGANQPQHF
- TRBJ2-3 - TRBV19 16 TGCGCCAGTACGGGAGACTCCGGAGCCCGCACAGATACGCAGTATTTT CASTGDSGARTDTQYF
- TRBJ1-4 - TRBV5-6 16 TGTGCCAGCAGCTTGGGGTCCGGAGCAACTAATGAAAAACTGTTTTTT CASSLGSGATNEKLFF
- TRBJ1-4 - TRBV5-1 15 TGCGCCAGCAGCTCGGCACTCCTTGAGGGTGAAAAACTGTTTTTT CASSSALLEGEKLFF
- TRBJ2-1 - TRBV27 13 TGTGCCAGCAGCCCTGGACAGTACAATGAGCAGTTCTTC CASSPGQYNEQFF